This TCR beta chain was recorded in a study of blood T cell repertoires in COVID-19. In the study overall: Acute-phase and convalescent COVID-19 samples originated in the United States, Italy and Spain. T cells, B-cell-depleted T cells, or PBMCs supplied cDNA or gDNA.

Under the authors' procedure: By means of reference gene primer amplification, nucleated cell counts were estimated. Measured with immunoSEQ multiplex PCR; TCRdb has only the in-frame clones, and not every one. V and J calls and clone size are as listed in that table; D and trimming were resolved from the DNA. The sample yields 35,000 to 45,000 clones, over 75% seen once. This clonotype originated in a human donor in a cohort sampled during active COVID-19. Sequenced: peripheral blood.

CDR3 loop: CASTQRLAGRTDTQYF. DNA for the CDR3: TGTGCCAGCACACAGCGACTAGCGGGCCGCACAGATACGCAGTATTTT. This chain links TRBV19 with TRBJ2-3; the match to TRBD2 covers 10 bases. CDR1 LNHDA and CDR2 SQIVND come from the germline V gene (reference sequence). The CDR3 is made up of 16 amino acids. V lost 9 bases and J lost 1; bases outside the gene matches: 10.